This T cell receptor (beta chain) stems from a study of T-cell reconstitution after alpha-beta-depleted transplantation in children. Preparation of the TCRbeta library was carried out with unique molecular identifiers. TCRdb passed the PCR reads through MiXCR, listing each CDR3 protein once. The sample lists 610,000 or so distinct CDR3 sequences; 27% were seen once. Broader study findings: The study reportedly traced alpha-beta T cells about two months after transplant to several hundred expanded graft clones.

This clonotype was counted a few times. Its antigen is still unknown. V dropped 0 bases and J dropped 6 bases, with 6 bases sitting between them. Per the germline V gene, CDR1 is LGHDT and CDR2 is YNNKEL (reference sequence). This CDR3 has 13 residues. J is TRBJ1-5 and V is TRBV3-1; D is unresolved. This TCR derives from a boy under three years old with Wiskott-Aldrich syndrome, due to receive a stem cell transplant. Here the sequenced sample was PBMCs, taken before TCRalphabeta/CD19-depleted stem cell transplant. This chain's CDR3 is CASSQDWGQPQHF. The DNA of the CDR3 is TGTGCCAGCAGCCAAGATTGGGGTCAGCCCCAGCATTTT.